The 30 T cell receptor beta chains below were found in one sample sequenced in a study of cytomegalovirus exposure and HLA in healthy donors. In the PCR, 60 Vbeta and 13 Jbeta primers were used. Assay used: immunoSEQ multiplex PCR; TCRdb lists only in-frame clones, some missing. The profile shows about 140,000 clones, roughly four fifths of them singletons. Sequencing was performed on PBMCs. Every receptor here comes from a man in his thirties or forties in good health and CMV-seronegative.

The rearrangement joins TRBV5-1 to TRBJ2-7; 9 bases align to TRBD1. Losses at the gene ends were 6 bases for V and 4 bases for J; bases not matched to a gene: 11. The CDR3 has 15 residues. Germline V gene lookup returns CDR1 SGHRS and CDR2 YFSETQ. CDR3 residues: CASTPGGQGLYEQYF. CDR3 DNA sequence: TGCGCCAGCACCCCGGGGGGACAGGGTCTTTACGAGCAGTACTTC.

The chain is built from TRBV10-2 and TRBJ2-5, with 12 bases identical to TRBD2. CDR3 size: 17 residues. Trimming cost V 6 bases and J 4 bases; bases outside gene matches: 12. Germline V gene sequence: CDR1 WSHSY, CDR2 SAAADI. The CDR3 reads CASSHPRLAGESETQYF. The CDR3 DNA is TGCGCCAGCAGCCACCCGCGACTAGCGGGAGAGTCAGAGACCCAGTACTTC.

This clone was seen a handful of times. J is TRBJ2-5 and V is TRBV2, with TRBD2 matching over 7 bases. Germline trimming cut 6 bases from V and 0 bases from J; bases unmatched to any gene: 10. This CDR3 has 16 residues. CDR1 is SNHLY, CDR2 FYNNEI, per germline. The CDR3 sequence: CASRKGLAAHQETQYF. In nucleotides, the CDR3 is TGTGCCAGCAGGAAGGGGCTAGCGGCACACCAAGAGACCCAGTACTTC.

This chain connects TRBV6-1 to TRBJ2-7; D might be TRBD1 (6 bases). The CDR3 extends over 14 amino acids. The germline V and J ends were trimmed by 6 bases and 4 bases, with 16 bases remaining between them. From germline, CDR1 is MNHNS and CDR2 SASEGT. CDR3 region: CASRAGTQGYEQYF. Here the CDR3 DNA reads TGTGCCAGCAGAGCCGGGACACAGGGTTACGAGCAGTACTTC.

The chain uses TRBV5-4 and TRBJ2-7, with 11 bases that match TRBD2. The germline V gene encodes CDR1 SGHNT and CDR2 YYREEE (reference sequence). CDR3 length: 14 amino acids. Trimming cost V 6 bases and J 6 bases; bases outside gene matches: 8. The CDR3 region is CASNIAGGPVEQYF. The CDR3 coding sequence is TGTGCCAGCAACATAGCGGGAGGGCCCGTCGAGCAGTACTTC.

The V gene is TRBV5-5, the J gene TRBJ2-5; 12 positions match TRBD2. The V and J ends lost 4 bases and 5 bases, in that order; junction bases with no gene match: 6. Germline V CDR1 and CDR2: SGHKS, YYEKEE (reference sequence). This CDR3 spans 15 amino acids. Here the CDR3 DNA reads TGTGCCAGCAGCCCGGGACTAGCGGGTTTCGAGACCCAGTACTTC. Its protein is CASSPGLAGFETQYF.

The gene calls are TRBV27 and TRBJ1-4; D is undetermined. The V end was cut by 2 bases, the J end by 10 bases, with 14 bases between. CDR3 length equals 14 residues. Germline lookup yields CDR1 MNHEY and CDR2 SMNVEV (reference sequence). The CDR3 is CASSLGAGSSKLFF. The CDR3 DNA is TGTGCCAGCAGTTTAGGTGCAGGTTCCTCAAAACTGTTTTTT.

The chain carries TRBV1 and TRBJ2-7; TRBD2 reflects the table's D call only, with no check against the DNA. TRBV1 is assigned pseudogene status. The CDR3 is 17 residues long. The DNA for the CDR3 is TGCACCAGCAGCCAAGATTTTCAGCGGGAGGGCGTCGACGAGCAGTACTTC. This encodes CTSSQDFQREGVDEQYF.

CDR3 in amino acids: CASSPPGQGPTSGNTIYF. CDR3 coding DNA: TGTGCCAGCTCACCACCGGGACAGGGTCCTACCTCTGGAAACACCATATATTTT. The chain employs TRBV18 and TRBJ1-3; TRBD1 aligns across 9 bases. V was clipped by 0 bases and J by 0 bases; unmatched bases: 6. In germline, CDR1 is KGHSH, CDR2 LQKENI. The CDR3 has 18 residues.

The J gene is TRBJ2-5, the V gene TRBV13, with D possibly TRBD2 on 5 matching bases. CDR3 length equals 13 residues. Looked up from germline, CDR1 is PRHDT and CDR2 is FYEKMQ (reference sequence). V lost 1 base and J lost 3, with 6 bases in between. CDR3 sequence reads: CASSLEGEETQYF. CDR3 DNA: TGTGCCAGCAGCTTAGAGGGAGAAGAGACCCAGTACTTC.

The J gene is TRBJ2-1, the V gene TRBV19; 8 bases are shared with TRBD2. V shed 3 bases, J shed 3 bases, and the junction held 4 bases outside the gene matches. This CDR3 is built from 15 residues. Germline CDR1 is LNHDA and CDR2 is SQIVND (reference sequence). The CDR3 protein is CASSIGTRGYNEQFF. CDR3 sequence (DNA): TGTGCCAGTAGTATCGGGACTAGGGGCTACAATGAGCAGTTCTTC.

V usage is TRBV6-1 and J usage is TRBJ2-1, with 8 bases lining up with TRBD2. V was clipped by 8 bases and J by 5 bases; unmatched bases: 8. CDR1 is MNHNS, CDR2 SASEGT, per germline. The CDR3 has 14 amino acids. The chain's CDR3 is CASSPLAENNEQFF. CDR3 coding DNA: TGTGCCAGCTCCCCACTAGCGGAAAACAATGAGCAGTTCTTC.

The CDR3 region is CASSPSDRISYTF. The CDR3 DNA reads TGTGCCAGCAGTCCTTCCGACAGAATCTCCTACACCTTC. J is TRBJ1-2 and V is TRBV28; possibly TRBD1 for D (5 bases). The CDR3 consists of 13 residues. Germline V lookup: CDR1 MDHEN, CDR2 SYDVKM. V lost 5 bases, J lost 10 bases, and 17 bases lay in between.

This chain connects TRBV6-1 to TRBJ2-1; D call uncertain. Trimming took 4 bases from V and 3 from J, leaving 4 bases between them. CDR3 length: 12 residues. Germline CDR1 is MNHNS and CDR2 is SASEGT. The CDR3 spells CASSVGYNEQFF. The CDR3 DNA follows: TGTGCCAGCAGTGTCGGCTACAATGAGCAGTTCTTC.

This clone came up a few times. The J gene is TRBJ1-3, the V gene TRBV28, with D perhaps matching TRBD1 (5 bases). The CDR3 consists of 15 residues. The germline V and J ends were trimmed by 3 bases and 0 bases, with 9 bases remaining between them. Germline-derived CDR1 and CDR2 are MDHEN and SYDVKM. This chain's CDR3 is CASSFGGISGNTIYF. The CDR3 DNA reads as TGTGCCAGCAGTTTCGGGGGAATCTCTGGAAACACCATATATTTT.

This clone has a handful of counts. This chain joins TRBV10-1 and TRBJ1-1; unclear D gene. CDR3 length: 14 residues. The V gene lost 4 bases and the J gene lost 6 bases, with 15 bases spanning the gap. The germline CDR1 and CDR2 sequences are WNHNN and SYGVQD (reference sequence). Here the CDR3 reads CASSVDRGGAEAFF. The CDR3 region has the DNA TGCGCCAGCAGTGTGGATCGGGGAGGAGCTGAAGCTTTCTTT.

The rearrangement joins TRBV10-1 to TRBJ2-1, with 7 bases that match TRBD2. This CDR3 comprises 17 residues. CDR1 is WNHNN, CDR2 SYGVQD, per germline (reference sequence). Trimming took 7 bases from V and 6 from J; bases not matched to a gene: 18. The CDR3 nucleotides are TGCGCCAGCATCCCAGGACTAGTTTGGAGTCTTCCCAATGAGCAGTTCTTC. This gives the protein CASIPGLVWSLPNEQFF.

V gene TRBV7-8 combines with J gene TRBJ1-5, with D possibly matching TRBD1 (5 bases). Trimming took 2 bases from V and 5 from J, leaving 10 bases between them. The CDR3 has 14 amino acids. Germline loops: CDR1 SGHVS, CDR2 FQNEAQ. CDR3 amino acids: CASSLSRVDQPQHF. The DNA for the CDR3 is TGTGCCAGCAGCTTAAGCAGGGTCGATCAGCCCCAGCATTTT.

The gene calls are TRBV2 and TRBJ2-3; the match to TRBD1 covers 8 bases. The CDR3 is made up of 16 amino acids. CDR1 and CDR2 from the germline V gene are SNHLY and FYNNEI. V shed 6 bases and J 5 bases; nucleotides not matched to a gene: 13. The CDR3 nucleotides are TGTGCCAGCAGGGCGGCCCAGGGGGCGCATGTAGATACGCAGTATTTT. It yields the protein CASRAAQGAHVDTQYF.

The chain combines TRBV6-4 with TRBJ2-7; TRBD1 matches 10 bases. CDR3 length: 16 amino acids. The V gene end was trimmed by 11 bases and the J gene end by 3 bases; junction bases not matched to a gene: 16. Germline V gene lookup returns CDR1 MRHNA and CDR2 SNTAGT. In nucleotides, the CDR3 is TGTGCCCGACCAAACCCGGGGCGGACAGGGGGCTACGAGCAGTACTTC. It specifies CARPNPGRTGGYEQYF.

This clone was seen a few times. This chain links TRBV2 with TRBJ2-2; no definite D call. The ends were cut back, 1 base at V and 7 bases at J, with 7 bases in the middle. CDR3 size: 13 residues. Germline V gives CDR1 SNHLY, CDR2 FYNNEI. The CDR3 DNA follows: TGTGCCAGCAGTGAAGGGGCCAGCGGGGAGCTGTTTTTT. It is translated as CASSEGASGELFF.

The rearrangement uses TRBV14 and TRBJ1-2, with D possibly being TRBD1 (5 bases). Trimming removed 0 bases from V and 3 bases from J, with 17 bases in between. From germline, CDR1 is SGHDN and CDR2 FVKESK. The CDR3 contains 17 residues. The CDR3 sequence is CASSQDAAGSFYYGYTF. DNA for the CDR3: TGTGCCAGCAGCCAAGATGCGGCAGGGTCATTTTACTATGGCTACACCTTC. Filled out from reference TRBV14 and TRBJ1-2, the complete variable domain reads EAGVTQFPSHSVIEKGQTVTLRCDPISGHDNLYWYRRVMGKEIKFLLHFVKESKQDESGMPNNRFLAERTGGTYSTLKVQPAELEDSGVYFCASSQDAAGSFYYGYTFGSGTRLTVV.

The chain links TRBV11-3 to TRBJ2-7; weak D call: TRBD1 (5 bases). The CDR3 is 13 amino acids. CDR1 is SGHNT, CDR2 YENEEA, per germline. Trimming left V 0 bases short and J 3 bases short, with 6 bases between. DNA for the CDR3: TGTGCCAGCAGCTTAGACAGGGACTACGAGCAGTACTTC. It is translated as CASSLDRDYEQYF.

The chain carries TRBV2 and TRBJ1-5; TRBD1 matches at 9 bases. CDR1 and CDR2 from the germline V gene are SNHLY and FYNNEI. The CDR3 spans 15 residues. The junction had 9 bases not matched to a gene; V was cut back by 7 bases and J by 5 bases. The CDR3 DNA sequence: TGTGCCAGCACCACACAGGGGGCGCATGATCAGCCCCAGCATTTT. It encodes CASTTQGAHDQPQHF.

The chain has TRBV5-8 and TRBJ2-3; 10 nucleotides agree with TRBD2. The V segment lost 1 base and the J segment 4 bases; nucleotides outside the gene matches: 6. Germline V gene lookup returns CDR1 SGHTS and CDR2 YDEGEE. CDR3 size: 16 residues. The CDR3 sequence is CASSLRTAGGADTQYF. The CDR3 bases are TGTGCCAGCAGCTTGAGGACAGCGGGAGGGGCAGATACGCAGTATTTT.

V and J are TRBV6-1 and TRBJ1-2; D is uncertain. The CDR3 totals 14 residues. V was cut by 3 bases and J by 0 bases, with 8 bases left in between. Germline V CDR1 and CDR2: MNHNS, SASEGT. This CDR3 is CASSEDGANYGYTF. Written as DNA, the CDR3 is TGTGCCAGCAGTGAGGATGGAGCTAACTATGGCTACACCTTC.

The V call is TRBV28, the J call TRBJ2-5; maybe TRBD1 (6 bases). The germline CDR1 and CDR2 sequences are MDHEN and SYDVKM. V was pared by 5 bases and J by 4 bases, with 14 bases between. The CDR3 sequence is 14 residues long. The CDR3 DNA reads TGTGCCAGCAGTCCTCGGGGCAGGGGAGAGACCCAGTACTTC. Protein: CASSPRGRGETQYF.

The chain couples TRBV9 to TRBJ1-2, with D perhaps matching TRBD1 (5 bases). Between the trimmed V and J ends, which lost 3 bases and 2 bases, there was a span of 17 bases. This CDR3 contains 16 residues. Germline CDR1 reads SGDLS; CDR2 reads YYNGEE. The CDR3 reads CASSADTGTANYGYTF. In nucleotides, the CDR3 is TGTGCCAGCAGCGCGGATACCGGGACTGCGAACTATGGCTACACCTTC.

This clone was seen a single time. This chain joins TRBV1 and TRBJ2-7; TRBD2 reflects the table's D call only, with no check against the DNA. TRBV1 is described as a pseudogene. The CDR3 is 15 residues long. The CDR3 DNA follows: TGCACCAGCAGCCCATCTGGGCGGGCGAACTACGAGCAGTACTTC. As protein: CTSSPSGRANYEQYF.

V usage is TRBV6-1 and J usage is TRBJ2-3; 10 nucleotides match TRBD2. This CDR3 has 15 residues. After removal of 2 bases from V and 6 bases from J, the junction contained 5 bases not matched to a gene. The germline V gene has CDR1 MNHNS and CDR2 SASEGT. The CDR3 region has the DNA TGTGCCAGCAGTGAACTAGCGGGAGATCGTGATACGCAGTATTTT. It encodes CASSELAGDRDTQYF.